This TCR beta chain is from a study of cytomegalovirus exposure and HLA in healthy donors. V lost 3 bases, J lost 4 bases, and 13 bases lay in between. CDR3 length: 14 amino acids. Germline V lookup: CDR1 MNHEY, CDR2 SMNVEV (reference sequence). Study-level findings and limits: As confirmed in vitro, a few CMV-associated chains were specific for CMV antigens. Later on, an analysis showed TCR association rates differing by HLA locus, with DRB1 the most and HLA-C the fewest.

The PCR employed 60 Vbeta primers together with 13 Jbeta primers. Only in-frame clones appear in the TCRdb table, and some are missing; sequencing was by immunoSEQ multiplex PCR. The sample yields 140,000 or so clones, roughly 78% seen once. Concerning this clone itself: The target antigen is unknown.

Sample: PBMCs. The TCR was taken from a female donor in good health and CMV-seronegative. The V call is TRBV27, the J call TRBJ2-7; D remains ambiguous. The CDR3 bases are TGTGCCAGCAGTTTCTCCACCAGGCGATACGAGCAGTACTTC. Translation: CASSFSTRRYEQYF.